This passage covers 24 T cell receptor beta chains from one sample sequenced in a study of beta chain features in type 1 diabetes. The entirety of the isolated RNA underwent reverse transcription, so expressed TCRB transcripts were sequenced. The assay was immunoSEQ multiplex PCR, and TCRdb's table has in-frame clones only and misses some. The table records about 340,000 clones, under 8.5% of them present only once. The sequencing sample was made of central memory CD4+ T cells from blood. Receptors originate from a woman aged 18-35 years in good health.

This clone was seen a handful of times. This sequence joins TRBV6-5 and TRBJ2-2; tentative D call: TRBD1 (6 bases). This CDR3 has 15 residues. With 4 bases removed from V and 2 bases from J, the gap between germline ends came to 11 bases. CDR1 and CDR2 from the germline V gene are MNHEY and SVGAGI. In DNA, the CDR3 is TGTGCCAGCAGTTTTAGGACAGACAACACCGGGGAGCTGTTTTTT. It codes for CASSFRTDNTGELFF.

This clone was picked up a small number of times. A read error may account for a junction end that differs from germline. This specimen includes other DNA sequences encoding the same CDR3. This CDR3 reads CASSLGNTGELFF. The DNA for the CDR3 is TGTGCTAGCAGCTTGGGCAACACCGGGGAGCTGTTTTTT. This rearrangement joins TRBV7-3 to TRBJ2-2; D unclear. The CDR3 contains 13 residues. Germline CDR1 reads SGHTA; CDR2 reads FQGTGA.

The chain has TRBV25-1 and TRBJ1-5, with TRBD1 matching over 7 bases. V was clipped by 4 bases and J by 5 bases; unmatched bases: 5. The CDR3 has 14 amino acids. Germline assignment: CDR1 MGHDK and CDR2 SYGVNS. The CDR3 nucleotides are TGTGCCAGCAGTGGGAGGGGGCGCGATCAGCCCCAGCATTTT. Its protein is CASSGRGRDQPQHF.

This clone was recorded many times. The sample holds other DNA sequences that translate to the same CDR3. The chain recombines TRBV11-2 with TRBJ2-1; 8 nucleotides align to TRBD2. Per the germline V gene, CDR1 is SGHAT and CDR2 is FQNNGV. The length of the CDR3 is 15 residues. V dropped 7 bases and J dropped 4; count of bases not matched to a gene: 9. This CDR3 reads CASTQRGGRYNEQFF. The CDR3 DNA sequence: TGTGCCAGCACCCAGAGGGGCGGGAGGTACAATGAGCAGTTCTTC.

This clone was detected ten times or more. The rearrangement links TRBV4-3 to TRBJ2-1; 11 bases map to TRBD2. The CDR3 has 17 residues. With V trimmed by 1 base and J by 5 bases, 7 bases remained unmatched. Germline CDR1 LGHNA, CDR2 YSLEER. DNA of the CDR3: TGCGCCAGCAGCCAAGGAACGACTAGCGGGAACCACAATGAGCAGTTCTTC. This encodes CASSQGTTSGNHNEQFF.

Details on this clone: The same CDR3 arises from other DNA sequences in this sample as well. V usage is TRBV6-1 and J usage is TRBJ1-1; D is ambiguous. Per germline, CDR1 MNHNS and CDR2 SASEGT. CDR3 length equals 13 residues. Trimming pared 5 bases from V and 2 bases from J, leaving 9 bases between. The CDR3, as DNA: TGTGCCAGCAGTAGCCTGGGAAACACTGAAGCTTTCTTT. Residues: CASSSLGNTEAFF.

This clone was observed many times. The CDR3 nucleotides read TGTGCCAGCAGTTTACTAGCGGGTTACGAGCAGTACTTC. Amino acid sequence: CASSLLAGYEQYF. The V and J genes are TRBV11-2 and TRBJ2-7, with 9 nucleotides matching TRBD2. The germline V gene encodes CDR1 SGHAT and CDR2 FQNNGV. The CDR3 is made up of 13 amino acids. J was trimmed by 4 bases and V by 6 bases; bases with no gene match: 4. The variable domain in full, with the rest retrieved from reference TRBV11-2 and TRBJ2-7, is EAGVAQSPRYKIIEKRQSVAFWCNPISGHATLYWYQQILGQGPKLLIQFQNNGVVDDSQLPKDRFSAERLKGVDSTLKIQPAKLEDSAVYLCASSLLAGYEQYFGPGTRLTVT.

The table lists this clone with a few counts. The CDR3 nucleotides are TGTGCCAGCCAACGTGGGGAGAGGCAGCCCCAGCATTTT. Residues: CASQRGERQPQHF. V usage is TRBV6-5 and J usage is TRBJ1-5; D is undetermined. This CDR3 contains 13 residues. The germline V gene encodes CDR1 MNHEY and CDR2 SVGAGI. Trimming took 8 bases from V and 7 from J, leaving 15 bases between them.

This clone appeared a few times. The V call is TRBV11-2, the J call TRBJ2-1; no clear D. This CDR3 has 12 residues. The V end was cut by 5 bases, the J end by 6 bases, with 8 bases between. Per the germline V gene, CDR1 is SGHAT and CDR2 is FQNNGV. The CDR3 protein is CASSPYGNEQFF. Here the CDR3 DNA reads TGTGCCAGCAGCCCGTACGGCAATGAGCAGTTCTTC.

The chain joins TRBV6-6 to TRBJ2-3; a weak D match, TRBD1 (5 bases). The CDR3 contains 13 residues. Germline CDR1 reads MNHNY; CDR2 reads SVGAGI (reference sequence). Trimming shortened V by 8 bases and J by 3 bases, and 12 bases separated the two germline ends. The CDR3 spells CASSGPGTDTQYF. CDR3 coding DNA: TGTGCCAGCTCTGGCCCAGGGACAGATACGCAGTATTTT.

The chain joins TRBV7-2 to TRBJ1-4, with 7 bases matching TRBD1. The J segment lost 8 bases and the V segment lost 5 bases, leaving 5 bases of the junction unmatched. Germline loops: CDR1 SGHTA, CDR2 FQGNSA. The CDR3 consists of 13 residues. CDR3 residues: CASSQSQGEKLFF. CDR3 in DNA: TGTGCCAGCAGCCAGTCACAGGGGGAAAAACTGTTTTTT. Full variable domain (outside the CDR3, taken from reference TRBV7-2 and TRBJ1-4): GAGVSQSPSNKVTEKGKDVELRCDPISGHTALYWYRQSLGQGLEFLIYFQGNSAPDKSGLPSDRFSAERTGGSVSTLTIQRTQQEDSAVYLCASSQSQGEKLFFGSGTQLSVL.

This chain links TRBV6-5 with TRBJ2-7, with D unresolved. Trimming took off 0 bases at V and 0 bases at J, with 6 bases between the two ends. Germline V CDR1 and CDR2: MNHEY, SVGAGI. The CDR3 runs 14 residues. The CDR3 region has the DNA TGTGCCAGCAGTTACTCCCGAAGCTCCTACGAGCAGTACTTC. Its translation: CASSYSRSSYEQYF.

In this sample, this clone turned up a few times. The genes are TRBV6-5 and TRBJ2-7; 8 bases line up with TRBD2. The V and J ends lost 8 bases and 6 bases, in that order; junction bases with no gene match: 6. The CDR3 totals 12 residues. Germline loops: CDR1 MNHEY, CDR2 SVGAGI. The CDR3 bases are TGTGCCAGCGAACGACTAGCGACCGAGCAGTACTTC. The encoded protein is CASERLATEQYF.

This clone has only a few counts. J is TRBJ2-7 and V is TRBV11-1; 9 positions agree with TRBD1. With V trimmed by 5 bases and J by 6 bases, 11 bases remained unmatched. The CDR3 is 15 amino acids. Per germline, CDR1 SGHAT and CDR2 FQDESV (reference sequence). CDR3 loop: CASSQDRGRLSEQYF. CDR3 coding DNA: TGTGCCAGCAGCCAGGACAGGGGAAGACTTAGCGAGCAGTACTTC.

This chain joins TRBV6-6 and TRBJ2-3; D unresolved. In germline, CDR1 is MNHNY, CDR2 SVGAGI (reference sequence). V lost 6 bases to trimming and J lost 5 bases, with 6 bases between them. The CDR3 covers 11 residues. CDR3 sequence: CASRARDTQYF. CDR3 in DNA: TGTGCCAGCAGAGCGAGAGATACGCAGTATTTT.

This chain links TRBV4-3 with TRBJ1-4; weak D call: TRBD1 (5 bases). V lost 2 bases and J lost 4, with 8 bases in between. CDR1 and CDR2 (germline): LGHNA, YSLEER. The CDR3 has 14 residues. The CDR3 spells CASSQPGHNEKLFF. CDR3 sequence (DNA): TGCGCCAGCAGCCAACCCGGACATAATGAAAAACTGTTTTTT.

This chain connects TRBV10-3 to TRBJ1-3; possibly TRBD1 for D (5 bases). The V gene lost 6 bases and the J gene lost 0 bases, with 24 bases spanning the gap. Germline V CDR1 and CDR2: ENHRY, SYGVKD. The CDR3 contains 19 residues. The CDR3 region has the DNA TGTGCCATCAGGGGACGGGGAACAGAGGTGGGGCACTCTGGAAACACCATATATTTT. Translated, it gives CAIRGRGTEVGHSGNTIYF.

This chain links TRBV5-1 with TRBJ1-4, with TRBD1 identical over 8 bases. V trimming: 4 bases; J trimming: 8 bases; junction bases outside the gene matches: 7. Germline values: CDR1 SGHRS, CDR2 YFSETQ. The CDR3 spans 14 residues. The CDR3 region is CASSGGQGGEKLFF. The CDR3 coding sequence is TGCGCCAGCAGCGGCGGACAGGGTGGCGAAAAACTGTTTTTT.

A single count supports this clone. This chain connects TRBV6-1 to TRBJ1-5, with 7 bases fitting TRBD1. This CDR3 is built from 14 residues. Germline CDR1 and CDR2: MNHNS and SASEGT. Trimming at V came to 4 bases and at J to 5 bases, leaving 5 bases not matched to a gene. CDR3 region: CASSAQGKDQPQHF. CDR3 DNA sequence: TGTGCCAGCAGTGCACAGGGGAAGGATCAGCCCCAGCATTTT.

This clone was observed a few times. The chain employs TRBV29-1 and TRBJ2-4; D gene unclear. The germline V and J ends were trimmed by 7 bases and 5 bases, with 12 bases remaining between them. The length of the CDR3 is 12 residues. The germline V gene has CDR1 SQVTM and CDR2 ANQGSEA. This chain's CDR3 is CSATGQQNIQYF. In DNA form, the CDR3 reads TGCAGCGCTACGGGTCAGCAAAACATTCAGTACTTC.

The CDR3 sequence: CSVVKNGETQYF. The CDR3 region has the DNA TGCAGCGTTGTAAAAAACGGGGAGACCCAGTACTTC. The chain carries TRBV29-1 and TRBJ2-5; no clear D. Trimming removed 4 bases from V and 5 bases from J, with 11 bases in between. Looked up from germline, CDR1 is SQVTM and CDR2 is ANQGSEA. The CDR3 runs to 12 residues.

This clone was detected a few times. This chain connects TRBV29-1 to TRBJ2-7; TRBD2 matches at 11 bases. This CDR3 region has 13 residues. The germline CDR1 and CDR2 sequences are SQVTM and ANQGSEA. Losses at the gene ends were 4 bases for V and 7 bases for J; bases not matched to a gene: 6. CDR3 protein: CSVVTSGRDEQYF. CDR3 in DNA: TGCAGCGTTGTTACTAGCGGGAGAGATGAGCAGTACTTC.

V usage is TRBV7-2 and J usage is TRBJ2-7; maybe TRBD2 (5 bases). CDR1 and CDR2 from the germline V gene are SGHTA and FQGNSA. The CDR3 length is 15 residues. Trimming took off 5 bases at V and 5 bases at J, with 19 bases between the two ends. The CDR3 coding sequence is TGTGCCAGCAGCCCCACCTTCTGGGGAGTTCACGAGCAGTACTTC. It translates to CASSPTFWGVHEQYF.

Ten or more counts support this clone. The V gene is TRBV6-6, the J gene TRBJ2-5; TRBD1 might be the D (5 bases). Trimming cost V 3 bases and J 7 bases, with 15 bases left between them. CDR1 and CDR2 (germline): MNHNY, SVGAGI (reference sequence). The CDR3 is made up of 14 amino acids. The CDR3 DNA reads TGTGCCAGCAGTTATTTTGCAGGGAAGGGGACCCAGTACTTC. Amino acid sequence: CASSYFAGKGTQYF.